This entry features one T cell receptor (beta chain) sequence. This entry comes from a study of blood T cell repertoires in COVID-19. Study background: T cells, B-cell-depleted T cells, or PBMCs provided the cDNA or gDNA that served as material.

As handled by the study authors: Quantification of nucleated cells was approximated via reference gene primer amplification. The assay was immunoSEQ multiplex PCR, and TCRdb's table has in-frame clones only and misses some. V, J and clone size are taken as reported in that table, and D and trimming were inferred from the DNA itself. The sample shows nearly 350,000 clones, around 88% of them seen only once. Germline-derived CDR1 and CDR2 are SGHNT and YYREEE (reference sequence). The CDR3 is 15 residues long. The ends were cut back, 3 bases at V and 2 bases at J, with 13 bases in the middle. Sequenced material: peripheral blood. The sequence was collected from a man aged 25 to 40 with active or convalescent COVID-19. The chain carries TRBV5-4 and TRBJ2-3; tentative D call: TRBD2 (5 bases). The DNA of the CDR3 is TGTGCCAGCAGCTCTACTAGAGAATCCACAGATACGCAGTATTTT. It yields the protein CASSSTRESTDTQYF.